The 5 T cell receptor beta chains below were found in one sample sequenced in a study of shared clonotypes between healthy human individuals (dated by TCRdb to 2020 to 2022). The library was obtained by the immunoSEQ multiplex PCR assay. TCRdb carries this immuneACCESS record with in-frame sequences only. Its versions omit some clonotypes, under half of them owing to an unresolved V gene in the studies checked, with the rest unexplained. This sample is represented by roughly 700,000 clones; about 74% of them were singletons. The ten biggest clones cover about 1.8% of the sample. The material sequenced was memory CD4+ T cells sorted from blood. The sample's cell subset or site label, in plain terms: CD45RA-negative fraction. These receptors were taken from a woman aged 25 to 39 in good health.

V is TRBV6-1 and J is TRBJ1-5, with D hard to call. The V end was cut by 7 bases, the J end by 9 bases, with 22 bases between. Germline loops: CDR1 MNHNS, CDR2 SASEGT. The CDR3 has 15 residues. CDR3 sequence reads: CASTDAWAGGRPQHF. The CDR3 DNA sequence: TGTGCCAGCACGGACGCATGGGCAGGAGGTAGGCCCCAGCATTTT.

The chain carries TRBV28 and TRBJ1-5, with D maybe TRBD1 (5 bases). The CDR3 is 15 amino acids. The germline V gene has CDR1 MDHEN and CDR2 SYDVKM. The V end lost 5 bases, the J end lost 2 bases, and 13 bases lay between the germline ends. CDR3 in DNA: TGTGCCAGCAGTCAGGGAGGGTCGGGCAATCAGCCCCAGCATTTT. This translates into CASSQGGSGNQPQHF.

V usage is TRBV5-1 and J usage is TRBJ2-5, with a tentative D call TRBD2 (5 bases). This CDR3 is built from 17 residues. Per germline, CDR1 SGHRS and CDR2 YFSETQ. The germline V and J ends were trimmed by 4 bases and 4 bases, with 23 bases remaining between them. Written as DNA, the CDR3 is TGCGCCAGCAGCCCTGGAGGCTTGGCTCTACCGATAGAGACCCAGTACTTC. This translates into CASSPGGLALPIETQYF.

This chain connects TRBV10-2 to TRBJ2-5; 10 bases fit TRBD2. Germline CDR1 reads WSHSY; CDR2 reads SAAADI. This CDR3 has 15 residues. V was pared by 5 bases and J by 5 bases, with 8 bases of the junction left unmatched. The CDR3 loop is CASSSGRGVGETQYF. The CDR3 nucleotides read TGCGCCAGCAGTAGCGGGAGGGGGGTCGGGGAGACCCAGTACTTC.

The chain joins TRBV5-1 to TRBJ2-1; D may be TRBD1 (6 bases). V lost 1 base and J lost 4, with 15 bases in between. This CDR3 has 16 residues. Germline CDR1 and CDR2: SGHRS and YFSETQ. CDR3 loop: CASSLKSGGGYNEQFF. CDR3 coding DNA: TGCGCCAGCAGCTTGAAGTCTGGGGGCGGGTACAATGAGCAGTTCTTC.